Given below is one T cell receptor (beta chain) in context. The antigen is unknown. Preparation of TCR beta libraries was done by quantitative 5'-RACE with molecular barcodes. Each CDR3 protein gets one entry after TCRdb re-called the 5' RACE reads with MiXCR. The sample holds tens of thousands of distinct CDR3 sequences, roughly 6.2% seen once. These data are taken from a study of CD8 T cells in ankylosing spondylitis. Findings of the study overall: What seemed typical of ankylosing spondylitis blood was a TCR beta motif built from under 10 highly homologous variants. The clones that were linked to disease were reported to be significantly enriched in matched synovial fluid samples from ankylosing spondylitis patients.

The CDR3 has 15 amino acids. Germline CDR1 is SGHRS and CDR2 is YFSETQ. Trimming shortened V by 4 bases and J by 0 bases, and 13 bases separated the two germline ends. The sequence was collected from a male donor with ankylosing spondylitis. Sequencing was performed on synovial fluid, either unsorted or a sorted T cell fraction (not recorded which). J is TRBJ1-2 and V is TRBV5-1, with D hard to call. In DNA, the CDR3 is TGCGCCAGCAGCGGCAGCCAGGCCTCTAACTATGGCTACACCTTC. Amino acids: CASSGSQASNYGYTF.